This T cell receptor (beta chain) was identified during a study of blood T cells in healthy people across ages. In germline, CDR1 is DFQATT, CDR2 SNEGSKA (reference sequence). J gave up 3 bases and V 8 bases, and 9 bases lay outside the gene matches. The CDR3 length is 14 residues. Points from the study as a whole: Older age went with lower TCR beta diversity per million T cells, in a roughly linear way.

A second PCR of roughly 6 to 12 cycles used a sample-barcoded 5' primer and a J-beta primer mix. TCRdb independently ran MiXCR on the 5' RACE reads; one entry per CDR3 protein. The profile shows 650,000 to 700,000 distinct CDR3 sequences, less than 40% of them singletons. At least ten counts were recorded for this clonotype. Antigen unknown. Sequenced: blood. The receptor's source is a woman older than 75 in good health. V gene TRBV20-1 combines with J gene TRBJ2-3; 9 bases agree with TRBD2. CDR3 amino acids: CSTFSGGLTDTQYF. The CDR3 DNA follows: TGCAGTACCTTTAGCGGGGGATTAACAGATACGCAGTATTTT.